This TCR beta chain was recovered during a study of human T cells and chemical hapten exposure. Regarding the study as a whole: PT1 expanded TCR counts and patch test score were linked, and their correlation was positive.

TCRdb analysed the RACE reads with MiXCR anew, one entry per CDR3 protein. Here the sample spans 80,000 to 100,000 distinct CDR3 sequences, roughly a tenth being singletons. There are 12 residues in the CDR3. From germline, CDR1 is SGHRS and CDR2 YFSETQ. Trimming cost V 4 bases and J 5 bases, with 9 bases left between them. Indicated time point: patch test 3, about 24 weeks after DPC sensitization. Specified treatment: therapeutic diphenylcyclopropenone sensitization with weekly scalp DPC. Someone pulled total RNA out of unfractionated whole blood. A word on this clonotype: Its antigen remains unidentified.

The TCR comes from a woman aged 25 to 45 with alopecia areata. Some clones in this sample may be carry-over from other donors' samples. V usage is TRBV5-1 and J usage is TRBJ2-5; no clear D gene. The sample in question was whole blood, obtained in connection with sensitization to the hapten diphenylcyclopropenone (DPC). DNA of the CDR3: TGCGCCAGCAGCCAACCGGCGGAGACCCAGTACTTC. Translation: CASSQPAETQYF.